The next 5 T cell receptor beta chains were all read from a single sample in a study of regulatory T cells in long-lasting Graves disease. Both iRepertoire HTBI primers and Arm-PCR of CDR3 regions were used to build the TCR beta libraries. A single record per CDR3 protein comes from TCRdb applying MiXCR to the multiplex PCR reads. The sample records around 250,000 distinct CDR3 sequences, more than 15% being singletons. Time point in this sample: newly diagnosed GD, antithyroid drugs for less than 3 months. PBMC RNA served as the TCR library source. The same data also contributed to another study, on T cells in Graves' hyperthyroidism and ophthalmopathy.

The sequences come from peripheral blood mononuclear cells (PBMCs), collected at new diagnosis, from a patient treated with antithyroid drugs. All receptors come from a woman younger than 45 with Graves disease.

This clonotype was recorded many times. V usage is TRBV6-5 and J usage is TRBJ1-4; D gene uncertain. This CDR3 has 18 residues. CDR1 is MNHEY and CDR2 is SVGAGI in the germline V gene. V dropped 4 bases and J dropped 4 bases, with 22 bases sitting between them. The CDR3 nucleotides are TGTGCCAGCAGTTCCAAACTCCGCTCCAGGCCTCTTAATGAAAAACTGTTTTTT. Translating gives CASSSKLRSRPLNEKLFF.

In its sample, this clonotype was seen many times. The genes are TRBV6-1 and TRBJ1-1, with no clear D. Trimming shortened V by 6 bases and J by 4 bases, and 9 bases separated the two germline ends. The CDR3 runs to 12 residues. Germline V CDR1 and CDR2: MNHNS, SASEGT. The CDR3: CASRLGGTEAFF. The CDR3 bases are TGTGCCAGCAGACTGGGAGGCACTGAAGCTTTCTTT.

This clonotype was recorded at least ten times. The chain uses TRBV6-1 and TRBJ2-1; D gene uncertain. V dropped 0 bases and J dropped 4 bases, with 4 bases sitting between them. CDR1 is MNHNS, CDR2 SASEGT, per germline. The CDR3 runs 13 residues. The CDR3 sequence is CASSEAGYNEQFF. In nucleotides, the CDR3 is TGTGCCAGCAGTGAAGCGGGGTACAATGAGCAGTTCTTC.

This clonotype appeared many times. The rearrangement uses TRBV2 and TRBJ2-5; TRBD2 matches 9 bases. The V gene's germline CDR1 is SNHLY and CDR2 FYNNEI. CDR3 length equals 13 residues. The junction had 4 bases not matched to a gene; V was cut back by 11 bases and J by 0 bases. CDR3: CAVSGGNQETQYF. In DNA form, the CDR3 reads TGTGCCGTCAGCGGGGGGAACCAAGAGACCCAGTACTTC.

The rearrangement uses TRBV5-1 and TRBJ1-2, with 11 positions matching TRBD1. V trimming: 3 bases; J trimming: 8 bases; junction bases outside the gene matches: 3. This CDR3 has 13 residues. The germline V gene has CDR1 SGHRS and CDR2 YFSETQ. The CDR3 loop is CASSSGTGGGYTF. The CDR3 DNA follows: TGCGCCAGCAGCTCCGGGACAGGGGGAGGCTACACCTTC. The complete variable domain, with remaining parts taken from reference TRBV5-1 and TRBJ1-2, reads KAGVTQTPRYLIKTRGQQVTLSCSPISGHRSVSWYQQTPGQGLQFLFEYFSETQRNKGNFPGRFSGRQFSNSRSEMNVSTLELGDSALYLCASSSGTGGGYTFGSGTRLTVV.